One and the same sample provided the 27 T cell receptor beta chains below, sequenced in a study of post-analysis software for immune sequencing data. Presence of unique molecular identifiers characterized the TCR beta cDNA libraries. TCRdb independently ran MiXCR on the PCR reads; one entry per CDR3 protein. The sample lists 400,000 to 500,000 distinct CDR3 sequences, 39% occurring once. Study results and limitations: Roughly 5 TRBV segments occurring more often in patients than controls included TRBV5-6, TRBV5-1 and TRBV20-1.

What these receptors recognize is not known. Input material: blood. These receptors all come from a girl aged 2-15 years with multiple sclerosis.

The sample holds many counts of this clonotype. The chain couples TRBV27 to TRBJ2-5; D remains unclear. The CDR3 has 14 amino acids. V lost 5 bases to trimming and J lost 3 bases, with 13 bases between them. The germline CDR1 and CDR2 sequences are MNHEY and SMNVEV (reference sequence). In nucleotides, the CDR3 is TGTGCCAGCAGTCCCTTAACAGTCGAAGAGACCCAGTACTTC. Translation: CASSPLTVEETQYF.

The sample holds a few counts of this clonotype. The V call is TRBV6-2 or TRBV6-3, the J call TRBJ2-1, with D perhaps matching TRBD1 (6 bases). This CDR3 region has 15 residues. Trimming removed 2 bases from V and 6 bases from J, with 14 bases in between. CDR1 is MNHEY and CDR2 is SVGEGT in the germline V gene. CDR3 in DNA: TGTGCCAGCAGTTACCGTCCAGGGGAGCGCAATGAGCAGTTCTTC. The encoded protein is CASSYRPGERNEQFF.

This sequence joins TRBV7-2 and TRBJ2-7; 9 nucleotides line up with TRBD2. Per germline, CDR1 SGHTA and CDR2 FQGNSA. Unmatched junction bases numbered 2, after V lost 0 bases and J lost 2 bases. The length of the CDR3 is 15 residues. As DNA, the CDR3 is TGTGCCAGCAGCTTAGCGGCTAGCGGGGCCTACGAGCAGTACTTC. Translation gives CASSLAASGAYEQYF.

This clonotype was counted ten times or more. The rearrangement links TRBV20-1 to TRBJ2-7, with unresolved D. CDR3 length: 14 residues. Germline V gene data show CDR1 as DFQATT and CDR2 as SNEGSKA (reference sequence). V was pared by 3 bases and J by 0 bases, with 12 bases between. The CDR3 DNA reads as TGCAGTGCTAGTACGTCCTGGAGCTCCTACGAGCAGTACTTC. Translating gives CSASTSWSSYEQYF.

This clonotype was recorded a few times. J is TRBJ1-2 and V is TRBV6-2 or TRBV6-3; D call uncertain. Trimming shortened V by 4 bases and J by 3 bases, and 6 bases separated the two germline ends. This CDR3 is built from 12 residues. Germline CDR1 MNHEY, CDR2 SVGEGT. The CDR3 DNA reads TGTGCCAGCAGTTCAGGCGACTATGGCTACACCTTC. It specifies CASSSGDYGYTF.

The rearrangement uses TRBV20-1 and TRBJ2-7; D call uncertain. This CDR3 is built from 14 residues. Trimming stripped 0 bases from V and 2 bases from J, with 11 bases between. The germline V gene has CDR1 DFQATT and CDR2 SNEGSKA (reference sequence). CDR3 in DNA: TGCAGTGCTAGAGATCGTCTAGTTCCCTACGAGCAGTACTTC. Protein sequence: CSARDRLVPYEQYF.

With respect to this clonotype: One junction end does not reproduce the germline sequence, and a read error may be involved. The chain employs TRBV10-3 and TRBJ2-5; D is tentatively TRBD1 or TRBD2 (5 bases each). The CDR3 is made up of 13 amino acids. CDR1 is ENHRY, CDR2 SYGVKD, per germline. CDR3 amino acids: CASSPGSGETQYF. The CDR3 region has the DNA TGTGCCAGCAGTCCAGGGAGTGGGGAGACCCAGTACTTC.

This clonotype was seen ten or more times. This chain uses TRBV6-1 with TRBJ2-5; no firm D call. CDR3 length equals 12 residues. In germline, CDR1 is MNHNS, CDR2 SASEGT. The ends were cut back, 2 bases at V and 5 bases at J, with 6 bases in the middle. The CDR3 coding sequence is TGTGCCAGCAGTGAAACCCGGGAGACCCAGTACTTC. Translation: CASSETRETQYF.

The chain links TRBV7-2 to TRBJ2-6; D call uncertain. The CDR3 is 16 residues long. Germline lookup yields CDR1 SGHTA and CDR2 FQGNSA. V was clipped by 5 bases and J by 1 base, with 12 bases between them. Written as DNA, the CDR3 is TGTGCCAGCAGCAACCTTCACCAGTCTGGGGCCAACGTCCTGACTTTC. The encoded protein is CASSNLHQSGANVLTF.

This clonotype has a count of ten or more. The rearrangement joins TRBV12-3 or TRBV12-4 to TRBJ1-1; 7 bases fit TRBD1. Losses at the gene ends were 3 bases for V and 10 bases for J; bases not matched to a gene: 8. The CDR3 consists of 13 residues. CDR3 in DNA: TGTGCCAGCAGTTTGGAGGGGGCTCGTATAGCTTTCTTT. Translating it yields CASSLEGARIAFF.

This clonotype was found once. CDR3 bases: TGTGCCAGCAGCTCAAGGGGGAGCCCTGAAGCTTTCTTT. It specifies CASSSRGSPEAFF. The chain uses TRBV7-3 and TRBJ1-1; tentative D call: TRBD1 (6 bases). CDR3 length equals 13 residues. Per germline, CDR1 SGHTA and CDR2 FQGTGA. V was cut by 4 bases and J by 6 bases, with 12 bases left in between.

The chain combines TRBV27 with TRBJ2-7, with TRBD1 matching 8 bases. There are 14 residues in the CDR3. From germline, CDR1 is MNHEY and CDR2 SMNVEV (reference sequence). The V and J ends lost 5 bases and 5 bases, in that order; junction bases with no gene match: 8. The CDR3 sequence is CASSTRTGIDEQYF. CDR3 coding DNA: TGTGCCAGCAGTACACGGACAGGGATCGACGAGCAGTACTTC.

The chain recombines TRBV29-1 with TRBJ2-3; 12 bases fit TRBD2. Germline V gene lookup returns CDR1 SQVTM and CDR2 ANQGSEA. J was trimmed by 6 bases and V by 6 bases; bases with no gene match: 22. CDR3 length: 19 residues. The CDR3 region has the DNA TGCAGCGTCAACTCTCGGTGGCCTAGCGGGAGGGAAGTACGTGATACGCAGTATTTT. Its translation is CSVNSRWPSGREVRDTQYF.

The chain couples TRBV28 to TRBJ2-7; D is ambiguous. Per the germline V gene, CDR1 is MDHEN and CDR2 is SYDVKM. Trimming took 5 bases from V and 0 from J, leaving 17 bases between them. The CDR3 is 16 residues long. This CDR3 is CASSPVYQTGSYEQYF. The CDR3 coding sequence is TGTGCCAGCAGTCCCGTTTACCAGACCGGCTCCTACGAGCAGTACTTC.

This clonotype occurred once. The chain is built from TRBV29-1 and TRBJ2-7; 9 bases align to TRBD2. The CDR3 has 12 amino acids. J was trimmed by 1 base and V by 5 bases; bases with no gene match: 0. CDR1 and CDR2 from the germline V gene are SQVTM and ANQGSEA. In DNA form, the CDR3 reads TGCAGCGTTCTAGCGGGGTCCTACGAGCAGTACTTC. Encoded protein: CSVLAGSYEQYF.

The chain links TRBV9 to TRBJ2-1; D is undetermined. The CDR3 consists of 14 residues. With 0 bases removed from V and 5 bases from J, the gap between germline ends came to 9 bases. Germline CDR1 and CDR2: SGDLS and YYNGEE. The CDR3, as DNA: TGTGCCAGCAGCGTAGGGGCACCTCACAATGAGCAGTTCTTC. It encodes CASSVGAPHNEQFF.

In its sample, this clonotype was seen a few times. This chain uses TRBV4-1 with TRBJ2-3; 7 nucleotides agree with TRBD1. Unmatched junction bases numbered 13, after V lost 1 base and J lost 6 bases. Looked up from germline, CDR1 is MGHRA and CDR2 is YSYEKL. The CDR3 runs 17 residues. For the CDR3, the DNA is TGCGCCAGCAGCCAAGTCATAGGTACAGGGGCGGAGGATACGCAGTATTTT. This codes for CASSQVIGTGAEDTQYF.

The chain combines TRBV15 with TRBJ2-7; D may be TRBD1 (6 bases). The CDR3 loop spans 17 amino acids. The V end was cut by 5 bases, the J end by 5 bases, with 25 bases between. Germline assignment: CDR1 LNHNV and CDR2 YYDKDF (reference sequence). CDR3 DNA: TGTGCCACCAGCCCGAGCGAGCAGGGGCCACTTATAGACGAGCAGTACTTC. Protein sequence: CATSPSEQGPLIDEQYF.

There are a few counts of this clonotype. The chain uses TRBV7-3 and TRBJ1-5; D gene ambiguous. There are 15 residues in the CDR3. V lost 2 bases, J lost 6 bases, and 14 bases lay in between. Germline V gene sequence: CDR1 SGHTA, CDR2 FQGTGA. This chain's CDR3 is CASSLVGKRSQPQHF. The DNA of the CDR3 is TGTGCCAGCAGCTTAGTAGGGAAGAGGAGTCAGCCCCAGCATTTT.

This clonotype appeared once. The chain uses TRBV29-1 and TRBJ1-1; D not certain. The CDR3 has 13 residues. CDR1 SQVTM and CDR2 ANQGSEA come from the germline V gene. V was cut by 4 bases and J by 1 base, with 10 bases left in between. The CDR3 here is CSVVGYRNTEAFF. For the CDR3, the DNA is TGCAGCGTTGTAGGTTACAGGAACACTGAAGCTTTCTTT. The variable domain in full, with the rest retrieved from reference TRBV29-1 and TRBJ1-1, is SAVISQKPSRDICQRGTSLTIQCQVDSQVTMMFWYRQQPGQSLTLIATANQGSEATYESGFVIDKFPISRPNLTFSTLTVSNMSPEDSSIYLCSVVGYRNTEAFFGQGTRLTVV.

The chain links TRBV12-3 or TRBV12-4 to TRBJ2-1; 12 bases agree with TRBD2. Losses at the gene ends were 6 bases for V and 8 bases for J; bases not matched to a gene: 8. This CDR3 has 15 residues. The DNA of the CDR3 is TGTGCCAGCAGCGAAACTAGCGGGGGGATCTATGAGCAGTTCTTC. Translation gives CASSETSGGIYEQFF.

This clonotype was seen more than once but under ten times. The rearrangement uses TRBV5-1 and TRBJ1-2; TRBD1 is a possible D gene (5 bases). Germline V CDR1 and CDR2: SGHRS, YFSETQ. This CDR3 contains 14 residues. Trimming took 0 bases from V and 10 from J, leaving 16 bases between them. CDR3 sequence reads: CASSLAGGIRDYTF. The CDR3 DNA reads TGCGCCAGCAGCTTGGCCGGGGGGATCCGTGACTACACCTTC.

The genes are TRBV7-2 and TRBJ1-5; the match to TRBD1 covers 8 bases. Losses at the gene ends were 1 base for V and 0 bases for J; bases not matched to a gene: 5. CDR3 size: 17 residues. CDR1 and CDR2 from the germline V gene are SGHTA and FQGNSA. CDR3 protein: CASSLDSGGYSNQPQHF. The CDR3 DNA sequence: TGTGCCAGCAGCTTAGATTCAGGGGGCTATAGCAATCAGCCCCAGCATTTT.

This clonotype was counted many times. This rearrangement joins TRBV20-1 to TRBJ2-1, with 12 bases matching TRBD2. Germline V gene data show CDR1 as DFQATT and CDR2 as SNEGSKA (reference sequence). CDR3 size: 15 residues. The trim removed 3 bases at V and 7 bases at J, leaving 7 bases unmatched. CDR3 protein: CSARPWTSGMNEQFF. Here the CDR3 DNA reads TGCAGTGCTAGGCCTTGGACTAGCGGGATGAATGAGCAGTTCTTC.

This clonotype was counted a few times. This rearrangement joins TRBV29-1 to TRBJ2-5; either TRBD1 or TRBD2 may supply D (5 bases each). The CDR3 sequence is 13 residues long. Germline V gene data show CDR1 as SQVTM and CDR2 as ANQGSEA. Between the trimmed V and J ends, which lost 3 bases and 5 bases, there was a span of 13 bases. In DNA, the CDR3 is TGCAGCGTTGAGGAAGAGGGGTGGGAGACCCAGTACTTC. This translates into CSVEEEGWETQYF.

This clonotype was recorded a few times. The rearrangement links TRBV7-2 to TRBJ2-6, with D tentatively TRBD1 (6 bases). Trimming removed 1 base at V and 2 bases at J, with 21 bases between. CDR3 length equals 20 residues. Germline CDR1 is SGHTA and CDR2 is FQGNSA. In DNA form, the CDR3 reads TGTGCCAGCAGCTTAGTTCGTGTAGGACAGTCCTCGACTGGGGCCAACGTCCTGACTTTC. It is translated as CASSLVRVGQSSTGANVLTF.

This clonotype has only a few counts. The chain combines TRBV6-2 or TRBV6-3 with TRBJ1-5; no firm D call. V lost 1 base, J lost 6 bases, and 7 bases lay in between. The germline gives CDR1 MNHEY, CDR2 SVGEGT. This CDR3 has 13 amino acids. CDR3 region: CASSYWEGQPQHF. In DNA form, the CDR3 reads TGTGCCAGCAGTTACTGGGAGGGTCAGCCCCAGCATTTT.